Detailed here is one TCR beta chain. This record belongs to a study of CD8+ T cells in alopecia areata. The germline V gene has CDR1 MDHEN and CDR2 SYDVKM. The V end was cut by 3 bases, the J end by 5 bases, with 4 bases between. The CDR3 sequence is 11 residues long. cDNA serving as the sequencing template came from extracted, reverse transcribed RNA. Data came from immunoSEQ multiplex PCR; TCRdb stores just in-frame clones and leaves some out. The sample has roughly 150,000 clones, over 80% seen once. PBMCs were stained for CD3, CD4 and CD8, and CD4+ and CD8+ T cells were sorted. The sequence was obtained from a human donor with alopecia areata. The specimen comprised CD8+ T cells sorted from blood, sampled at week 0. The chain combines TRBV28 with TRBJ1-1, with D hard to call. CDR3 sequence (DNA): TGTGCCAGCAGTTTGCGTACTGAAGCTTTCTTT. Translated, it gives CASSLRTEAFF. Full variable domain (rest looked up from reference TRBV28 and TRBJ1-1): DVKVTQSSRYLVKRTGEKVFLECVQDMDHENMFWYRQDPGLGLRLIYFSYDVKMKEKGDIPEGYSVSREKKERFSLILESASTNQTSMYLCASSLRTEAFFGQGTRLTVV.